These 20 T cell receptor beta chains came from one sample sequenced in a study of T cell changes during pregnancy in multiple sclerosis. The assay was immunoSEQ multiplex PCR, and TCRdb's table has in-frame clones only and misses some. Of around 100,000 clones listed, around 92% are singletons. The source was peripheral blood, collected after pregnancy. The receptors originated from a female donor with multiple sclerosis, enrolled in a pregnancy study.

The chain couples TRBV28 to TRBJ1-2, with 8 bases matching TRBD1. CDR3 length equals 15 residues. Looked up from germline, CDR1 is MDHEN and CDR2 is SYDVKM. J gave up 4 bases and V 6 bases, and 10 bases lay outside the gene matches. The CDR3 loop is CASRPRGRDLYGYTF. In DNA, the CDR3 is TGTGCCAGCAGACCCAGGGGGCGCGATCTCTATGGCTACACCTTC.

V is TRBV7-9 and J is TRBJ1-2; D might be TRBD1 (6 bases). The CDR3 covers 15 residues. Trimming removed 4 bases from V and 4 bases from J, with 16 bases in between. Germline lookup yields CDR1 SEHNR and CDR2 FQNEAQ (reference sequence). DNA of the CDR3: TGTGCCAGCAGCTCGCCGGGACAACCGTTCTATGGCTACACCTTC. Its protein is CASSSPGQPFYGYTF.

The chain couples TRBV4-1 to TRBJ1-1; tentatively, D is TRBD1 (6 bases). Germline V CDR1 and CDR2: MGHRA, YSYEKL. The CDR3 has 15 amino acids. V was pared by 8 bases and J by 2 bases, with 18 bases between. DNA for the CDR3: TGCGCCAGCCCACTCGAGGGGACAATAAACACTGAAGCTTTCTTT. It specifies CASPLEGTINTEAFF.

This clone was recorded once. The rearrangement uses TRBV30 and TRBJ2-4, with 9 nucleotides matching TRBD2. V trimming: 2 bases; J trimming: 6 bases; junction bases outside the gene matches: 5. Germline V CDR1 and CDR2: GTSNPN, SVGIG (reference sequence). This CDR3 has 14 amino acids. The CDR3 DNA follows: TGTGCCTGGAGTTCGCTAGCGGGAACAAACATTCAGTACTTC. Its protein is CAWSSLAGTNIQYF.

J is TRBJ1-2 and V is TRBV13; a weak D match, TRBD1 (5 bases). This CDR3 has 16 residues. Germline CDR1 is PRHDT and CDR2 is FYEKMQ (reference sequence). The V and J ends lost 4 bases and 0 bases respectively, with 15 bases between them. The CDR3 reads CASSSRAGIPNYGYTF. Here the CDR3 DNA reads TGTGCCAGCAGCTCAAGAGCAGGGATCCCTAACTATGGCTACACCTTC.

The chain carries TRBV11-2 and TRBJ1-5; possible D gene TRBD1, 6 bases. V lost 1 base and J 3 bases, leaving 10 bases between the germline ends. The CDR3 spans 15 residues. CDR1 and CDR2 (germline): SGHAT, FQNNGV. The CDR3 bases are TGTGCCAGCAGCTTAGGGACAGTTCCCAATCAGCCCCAGCATTTT. It specifies CASSLGTVPNQPQHF. Drawing the rest from reference TRBV11-2 and TRBJ1-5, the complete variable domain is EAGVAQSPRYKIIEKRQSVAFWCNPISGHATLYWYQQILGQGPKLLIQFQNNGVVDDSQLPKDRFSAERLKGVDSTLKIQPAKLEDSAVYLCASSLGTVPNQPQHFGDGTRLSIL.

The CDR3 coding sequence is TGTGCCAGCAGTTTAGCTCTAGCAGGCACCTACAATGAGCAGTTCTTC. It yields the protein CASSLALAGTYNEQFF. The chain combines TRBV28 with TRBJ2-1; a possible D gene is TRBD2 (5 bases). The V gene lost 2 bases and the J gene lost 2 bases, with 13 bases spanning the gap. Per the germline V gene, CDR1 is MDHEN and CDR2 is SYDVKM. This CDR3 is built from 16 residues.

The genes are TRBV4-3 and TRBJ2-7; 7 bases line up with TRBD1. V lost 0 bases and J lost 5; bases outside the gene matches: 13. CDR3 size: 17 residues. CDR1 and CDR2 from the germline V gene are LGHNA and YSLEER. Written as DNA, the CDR3 is TGCGCCAGCAGCCAAGATCTAGGACCAGGGGGTGACGACGAGCAGTACTTC. Its translation: CASSQDLGPGGDDEQYF.

About this clone itself: Distinct nucleotide sequences in the sample also encode this CDR3. The CDR3 here is CASSSSGGAYEQYF. The CDR3, as DNA: TGTGCCAGCAGTTCCTCAGGGGGCGCTTACGAGCAGTACTTC. The chain carries TRBV28 and TRBJ2-7, with TRBD1 matching over 8 bases. The CDR3 loop spans 14 amino acids. V shed 4 bases and J 4 bases; nucleotides not matched to a gene: 6. Germline V lookup: CDR1 MDHEN, CDR2 SYDVKM.

The genes are TRBV30 and TRBJ2-5; D is perhaps TRBD1 (5 bases). This CDR3 is 11 amino acids long. CDR1 and CDR2 from the germline V gene are GTSNPN and SVGIG (reference sequence). With 5 bases removed from V and 4 bases from J, the gap between germline ends came to 8 bases. The CDR3 nucleotides are TGTGCCTGGCAGGGCCCAGAGACCCAGTACTTC. Translating gives CAWQGPETQYF.

The chain couples TRBV15 to TRBJ1-4, with TRBD1 as a possible D gene (6 bases). Germline CDR1 and CDR2: LNHNV and YYDKDF (reference sequence). The V and J ends lost 0 bases and 4 bases respectively, with 9 bases between them. CDR3 size: 15 residues. The DNA for the CDR3 is TGTGCCACCAGCAGAGATGGACAGCTTAATGAAAAACTGTTTTTT. It yields the protein CATSRDGQLNEKLFF.

The chain carries TRBV28 and TRBJ2-1; tentatively, D is TRBD2 (6 bases). Germline CDR1 is MDHEN and CDR2 is SYDVKM. V was cut by 6 bases and J by 2 bases, with 14 bases left in between. CDR3 length equals 15 residues. The CDR3 region is CASSHGGTPYNEQFF. As DNA, the CDR3 is TGTGCCAGCAGCCACGGAGGGACCCCCTACAATGAGCAGTTCTTC. Combining the CDR3 with reference TRBV28 and TRBJ2-1 gives the whole variable domain DVKVTQSSRYLVKRTGEKVFLECVQDMDHENMFWYRQDPGLGLRLIYFSYDVKMKEKGDIPEGYSVSREKKERFSLILESASTNQTSMYLCASSHGGTPYNEQFFGPGTRLTVL.

This chain joins TRBV5-8 and TRBJ1-4, with 8 bases lining up with TRBD1. Germline lookup yields CDR1 SGHTS and CDR2 YDEGEE. The CDR3 length is 14 residues. V shed 4 bases, J shed 8 bases, and the junction held 7 bases outside the gene matches. The CDR3 region is CASSRSDREEKLFF. DNA of the CDR3: TGTGCCAGCAGCCGATCGGACAGGGAGGAAAAACTGTTTTTT. The full variable domain, rest sourced from reference TRBV5-8 and TRBJ1-4, is EAGVTQSPTHLIKTRGQQATLRCSPISGHTSVYWYQQALGLGLQFLLWYDEGEERNRGNFPPRFSGRQFPNYSSELNVNALELEDSALYLCASSRSDREEKLFFGSGTQLSVL.

The chain couples TRBV7-2 to TRBJ2-7, with D maybe TRBD2 (5 bases). Germline V CDR1 and CDR2: SGHTA, FQGNSA. The CDR3 covers 15 residues. Trimming took off 4 bases at V and 4 bases at J, with 17 bases between the two ends. Here the CDR3 DNA reads TGTGCCAGCAGCTCCCCCCCCGGGGTCATTTACGAGCAGTACTTC. Its translation is CASSSPPGVIYEQYF.

The chain combines TRBV10-2 with TRBJ2-5; 7 positions agree with TRBD2. V lost 0 bases, J lost 3 bases, and 7 bases stayed unmatched. This CDR3 spans 16 amino acids. Germline V gives CDR1 WSHSY, CDR2 SAAADI. The CDR3 here is CASSESAREGKETQYF. CDR3 coding DNA: TGCGCCAGCAGTGAGTCTGCAAGGGAGGGGAAAGAGACCCAGTACTTC.

V usage is TRBV4-1 and J usage is TRBJ1-2; D perhaps matches TRBD1 (5 bases). Trimming pared 5 bases from V and 2 bases from J, leaving 18 bases between. Germline values: CDR1 MGHRA, CDR2 YSYEKL. The CDR3 is made up of 16 amino acids. CDR3 nucleotide sequence: TGCGCCAGCAGCTCCGGGACTATAACCCGCAACTATGGCTACACCTTC. Amino acid sequence: CASSSGTITRNYGYTF.

The V call is TRBV19, the J call TRBJ2-7, with TRBD1 matching 10 bases. Germline V gene lookup returns CDR1 LNHDA and CDR2 SQIVND (reference sequence). V lost 9 bases and J lost 6; bases outside the gene matches: 11. This CDR3 has 14 amino acids. In nucleotides, the CDR3 is TGTGCCAGCGGGTCGTGGGACAGGGGATCCGAGCAGTACTTC. It specifies CASGSWDRGSEQYF.

The chain couples TRBV7-8 to TRBJ2-5, with TRBD1 identical over 8 bases. The germline gives CDR1 SGHVS, CDR2 FQNEAQ. This CDR3 contains 14 residues. With V trimmed by 5 bases and J by 5 bases, 7 bases remained unmatched. The CDR3 bases are TGTGCCAGCAGCCAAAGACGGACAGGGGAGACCCAGTACTTC. Its protein product is CASSQRRTGETQYF. The variable domain in full, with the rest retrieved from reference TRBV7-8 and TRBJ2-5, is GAGVSQSPRYKVAKRGQDVALRCDPISGHVSLFWYQQALGQGPEFLTYFQNEAQLDKSGLPSDRFFAERPEGSVSTLKIQRTQQEDSAVYLCASSQRRTGETQYFGPGTRLLVL.

The J gene is TRBJ1-4, the V gene TRBV18; D might be TRBD1 (6 bases). The V end was cut by 3 bases, the J end by 7 bases, with 12 bases between. CDR1 is KGHSH, CDR2 LQKENI, per germline. The CDR3 has 14 amino acids. The CDR3 reads CASSPNRAGEKLFF. In DNA, the CDR3 is TGTGCCAGCTCACCCAACAGGGCAGGTGAAAAACTGTTTTTT.

The chain links TRBV6-1 to TRBJ2-2; 13 nucleotides align to TRBD2. This CDR3 contains 18 residues. V was clipped by 4 bases and J by 0 bases; unmatched bases: 5. Germline CDR1 reads MNHNS; CDR2 reads SASEGT. CDR3: CASSGTSGRHSNTGELFF. For the CDR3, the DNA is TGTGCCAGCAGTGGGACTAGCGGGAGACACTCGAACACCGGGGAGCTGTTTTTT.